This T cell receptor (beta chain) was identified in a study of post-analysis software for immune sequencing data. Unique molecular identifiers were carried by the TCR beta cDNA libraries. Using its own MiXCR run on the PCR reads, TCRdb lists one record per CDR3 protein. This sample carries some 260,000 distinct CDR3 sequences, 36% of them seen once, and the ten largest clones take under 5.5%. Details on this clonotype: A read error may account for a junction end that differs from germline.

The sequencing input was blood. The source of this sequence is a girl between 10 and 17 years old with multiple sclerosis.

CDR3 DNA sequence: TGTGCCGGCAGTCGTCCGGGACAGGGGCCTCCCGGTGAGCAGTTCTTC. Translated, it gives CAGSRPGQGPPGEQFF. This chain links TRBV6-6 with TRBJ2-1, with TRBD1 identical over 10 bases. The germline CDR1 and CDR2 sequences are MNHNY and SVGAGI (reference sequence). The CDR3 extends over 16 amino acids.